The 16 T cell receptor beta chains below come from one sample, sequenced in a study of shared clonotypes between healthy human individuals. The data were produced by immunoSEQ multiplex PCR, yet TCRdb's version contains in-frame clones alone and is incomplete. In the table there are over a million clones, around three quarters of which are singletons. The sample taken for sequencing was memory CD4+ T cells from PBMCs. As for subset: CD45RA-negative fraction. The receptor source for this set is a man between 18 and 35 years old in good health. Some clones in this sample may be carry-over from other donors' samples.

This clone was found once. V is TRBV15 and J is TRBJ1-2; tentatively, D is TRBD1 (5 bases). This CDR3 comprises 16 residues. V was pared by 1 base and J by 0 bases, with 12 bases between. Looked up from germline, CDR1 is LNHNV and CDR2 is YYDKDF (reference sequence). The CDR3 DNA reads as TGTGCCACCAGCAGAGTAGGGGCAGCAGCTAACTATGGCTACACCTTC. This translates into CATSRVGAAANYGYTF.

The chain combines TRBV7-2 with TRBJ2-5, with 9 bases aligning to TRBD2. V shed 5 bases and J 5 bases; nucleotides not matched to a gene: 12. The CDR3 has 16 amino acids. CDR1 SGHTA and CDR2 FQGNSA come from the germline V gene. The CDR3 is CASSPRGSGSYETQYF. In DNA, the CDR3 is TGTGCCAGCAGCCCTCGGGGTAGCGGGAGCTATGAGACCCAGTACTTC. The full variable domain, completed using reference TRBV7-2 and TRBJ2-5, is GAGVSQSPSNKVTEKGKDVELRCDPISGHTALYWYRQSLGQGLEFLIYFQGNSAPDKSGLPSDRFSAERTGGSVSTLTIQRTQQEDSAVYLCASSPRGSGSYETQYFGPGTRLLVL.

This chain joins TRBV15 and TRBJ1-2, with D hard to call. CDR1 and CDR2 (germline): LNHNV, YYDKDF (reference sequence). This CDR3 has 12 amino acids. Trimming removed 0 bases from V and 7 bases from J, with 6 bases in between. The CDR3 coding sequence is TGTGCCACCAGCAGAGATAGGACTGGCTACACCTTC. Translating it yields CATSRDRTGYTF. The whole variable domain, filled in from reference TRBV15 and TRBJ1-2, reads DAMVIQNPRYQVTQFGKPVTLSCSQTLNHNVMYWYQQKSSQAPKLLFHYYDKDFNNEADTPDNFQSRRPNTSFCFLDIRSPGLGDTAMYLCATSRDRTGYTFGSGTRLTVV.

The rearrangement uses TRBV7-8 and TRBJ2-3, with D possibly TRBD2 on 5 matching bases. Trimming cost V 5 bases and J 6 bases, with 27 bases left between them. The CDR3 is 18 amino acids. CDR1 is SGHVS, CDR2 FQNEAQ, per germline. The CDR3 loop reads CASSGSVIGRLRVDTQYF. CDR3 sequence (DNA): TGTGCCAGCAGCGGATCCGTTATTGGCAGATTGAGGGTGGATACGCAGTATTTT. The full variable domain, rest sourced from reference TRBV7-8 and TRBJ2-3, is GAGVSQSPRYKVAKRGQDVALRCDPISGHVSLFWYQQALGQGPEFLTYFQNEAQLDKSGLPSDRFFAERPEGSVSTLKIQRTQQEDSAVYLCASSGSVIGRLRVDTQYFGPGTRLTVL.

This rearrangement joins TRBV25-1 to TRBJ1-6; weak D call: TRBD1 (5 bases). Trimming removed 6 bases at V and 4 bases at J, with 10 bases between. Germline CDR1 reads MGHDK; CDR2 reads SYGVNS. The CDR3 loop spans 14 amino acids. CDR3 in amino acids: CASRGDGYNSPLHF. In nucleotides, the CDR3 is TGTGCCAGCAGGGGGGACGGATATAATTCACCCCTCCACTTT.

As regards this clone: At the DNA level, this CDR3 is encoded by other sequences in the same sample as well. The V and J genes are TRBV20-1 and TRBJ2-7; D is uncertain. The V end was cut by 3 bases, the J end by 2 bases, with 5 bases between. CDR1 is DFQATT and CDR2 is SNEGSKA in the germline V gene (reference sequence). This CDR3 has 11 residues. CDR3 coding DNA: TGCAGTGCTAGTAGTCCCTACGAGCAGTACTTC. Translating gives CSASSPYEQYF.

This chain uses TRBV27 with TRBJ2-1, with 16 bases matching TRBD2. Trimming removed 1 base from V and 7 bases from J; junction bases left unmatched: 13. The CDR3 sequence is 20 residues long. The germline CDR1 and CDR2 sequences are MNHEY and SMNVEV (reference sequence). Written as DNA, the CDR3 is TGTGCCAGCAGTTTATTTCCGGGACTAGCGGGAGGGCCACAGTTGAATGAGCAGTTCTTC. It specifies CASSLFPGLAGGPQLNEQFF.

CDR3 amino acids: CASSKTGTYSYEQYF. CDR3 nucleotide sequence: TGTGCCAGCAGTAAAACCGGTACCTACTCCTACGAGCAGTACTTC. The chain combines TRBV25-1 with TRBJ2-7, with D hard to call. With 5 bases removed from V and 0 bases from J, the gap between germline ends came to 14 bases. The CDR3 totals 15 residues. The germline CDR1 and CDR2 sequences are MGHDK and SYGVNS.

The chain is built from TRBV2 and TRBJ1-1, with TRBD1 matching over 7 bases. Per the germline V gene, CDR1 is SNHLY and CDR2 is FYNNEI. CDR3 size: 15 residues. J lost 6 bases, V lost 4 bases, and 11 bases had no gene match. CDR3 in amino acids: CASSVEGGSRSEAFF. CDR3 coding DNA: TGTGCCAGCAGTGTGGAAGGGGGCTCAAGGTCTGAAGCTTTCTTT.

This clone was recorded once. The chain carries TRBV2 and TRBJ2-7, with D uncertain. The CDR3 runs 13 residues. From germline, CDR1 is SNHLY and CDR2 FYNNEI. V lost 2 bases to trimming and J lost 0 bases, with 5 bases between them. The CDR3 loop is CASSEPISYEQYF. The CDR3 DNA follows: TGTGCCAGCAGTGAACCGATCTCCTACGAGCAGTACTTC. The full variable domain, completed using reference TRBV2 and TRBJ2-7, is EPEVTQTPSHQVTQMGQEVILRCVPISNHLYFYWYRQILGQKVEFLVSFYNNEISEKSEIFDDQFSVERPDGSNFTLKIRSTKLEDSAMYFCASSEPISYEQYFGPGTRLTVT.

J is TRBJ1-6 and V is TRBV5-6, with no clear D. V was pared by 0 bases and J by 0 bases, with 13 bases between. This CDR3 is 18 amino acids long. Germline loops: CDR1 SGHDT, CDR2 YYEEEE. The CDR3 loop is CASSLGPAASSYNSPLHF. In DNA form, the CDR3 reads TGTGCCAGCAGCTTGGGTCCTGCCGCTAGCTCCTATAATTCACCCCTCCACTTT.

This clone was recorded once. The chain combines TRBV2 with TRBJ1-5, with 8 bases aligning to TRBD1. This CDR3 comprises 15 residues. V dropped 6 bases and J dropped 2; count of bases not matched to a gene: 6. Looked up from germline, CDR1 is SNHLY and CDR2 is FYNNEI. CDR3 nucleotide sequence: TGTGCCAGCAGCGTAGGACAGGGTGGCAATCAGCCCCAGCATTTT. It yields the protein CASSVGQGGNQPQHF.

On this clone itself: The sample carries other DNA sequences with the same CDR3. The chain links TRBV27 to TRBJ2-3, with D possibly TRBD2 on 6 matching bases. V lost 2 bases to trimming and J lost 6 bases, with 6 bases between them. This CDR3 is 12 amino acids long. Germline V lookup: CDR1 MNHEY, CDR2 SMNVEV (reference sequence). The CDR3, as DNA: TGTGCCAGCAGTTTAGGAGGGGATACGCAGTATTTT. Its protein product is CASSLGGDTQYF.

The CDR3 region has the DNA TGTGCCAGCAGTGGAGGACAGGGGAAACGGAACACTGAAGCTTTCTTT. Translated: CASSGGQGKRNTEAFF. This sequence joins TRBV2 and TRBJ1-1; 9 bases fit TRBD1. J was trimmed by 1 base and V by 4 bases; bases with no gene match: 7. This CDR3 has 16 residues. The V gene's germline CDR1 is SNHLY and CDR2 FYNNEI.

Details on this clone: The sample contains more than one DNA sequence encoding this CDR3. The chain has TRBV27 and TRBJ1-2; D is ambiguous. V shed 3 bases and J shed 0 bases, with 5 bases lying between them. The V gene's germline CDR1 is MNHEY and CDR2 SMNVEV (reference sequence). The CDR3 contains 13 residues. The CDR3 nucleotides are TGTGCCAGCAGTTTTAGGGCTAACTATGGCTACACCTTC. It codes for CASSFRANYGYTF.

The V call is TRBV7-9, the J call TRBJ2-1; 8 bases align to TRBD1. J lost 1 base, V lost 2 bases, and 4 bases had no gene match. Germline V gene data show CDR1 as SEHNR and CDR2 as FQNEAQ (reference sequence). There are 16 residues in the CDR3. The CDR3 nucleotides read TGTGCCAGCAGCTTATTGGGGACAGGTTCCTACAATGAGCAGTTCTTC. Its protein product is CASSLLGTGSYNEQFF.